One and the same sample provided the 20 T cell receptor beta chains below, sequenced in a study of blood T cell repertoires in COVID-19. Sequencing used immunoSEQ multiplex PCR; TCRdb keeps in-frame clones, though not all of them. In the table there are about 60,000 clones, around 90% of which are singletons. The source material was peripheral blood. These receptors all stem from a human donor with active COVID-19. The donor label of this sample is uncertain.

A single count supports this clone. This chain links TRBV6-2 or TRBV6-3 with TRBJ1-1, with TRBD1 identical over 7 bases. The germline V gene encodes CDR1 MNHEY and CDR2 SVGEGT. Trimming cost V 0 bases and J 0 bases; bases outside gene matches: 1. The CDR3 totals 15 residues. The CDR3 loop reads CASSYSDRMNTEAFF. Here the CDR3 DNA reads TGTGCCAGCAGTTACTCGGACAGGATGAACACTGAAGCTTTCTTT.

The CDR3 nucleotides are TGTGCCAGTCGACTAGCGGGGTACCACAATGAGCAGTTCTTC. Amino acid sequence: CASRLAGYHNEQFF. The chain links TRBV27 to TRBJ2-1; 11 nucleotides match TRBD2. CDR1 and CDR2 from the germline V gene are MNHEY and SMNVEV (reference sequence). V dropped 9 bases and J dropped 5; count of bases not matched to a gene: 6. The CDR3 contains 14 residues.

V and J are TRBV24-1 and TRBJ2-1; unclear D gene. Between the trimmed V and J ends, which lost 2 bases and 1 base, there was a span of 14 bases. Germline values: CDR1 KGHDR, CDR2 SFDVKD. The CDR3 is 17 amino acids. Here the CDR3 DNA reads TGTGCCACCAGTGATTCGACGACTCTGCGTTCCTACAATGAGCAGTTCTTC. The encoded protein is CATSDSTTLRSYNEQFF.

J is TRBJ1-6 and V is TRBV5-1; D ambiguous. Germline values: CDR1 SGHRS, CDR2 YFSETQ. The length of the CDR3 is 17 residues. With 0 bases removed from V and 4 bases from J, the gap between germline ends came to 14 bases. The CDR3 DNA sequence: TGCGCCAGCAGCTTGGGGCAGGTGATTGGGTATAATTCACCCCTCCACTTT. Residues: CASSLGQVIGYNSPLHF.

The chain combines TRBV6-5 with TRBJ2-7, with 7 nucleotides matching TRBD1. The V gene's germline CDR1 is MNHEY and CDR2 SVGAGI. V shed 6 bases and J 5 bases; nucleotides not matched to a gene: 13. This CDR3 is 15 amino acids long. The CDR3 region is CASRGHRQGENEQYV. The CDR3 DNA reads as TGTGCCAGCAGAGGACACCGACAGGGTGAGAACGAGCAGTACGTC.

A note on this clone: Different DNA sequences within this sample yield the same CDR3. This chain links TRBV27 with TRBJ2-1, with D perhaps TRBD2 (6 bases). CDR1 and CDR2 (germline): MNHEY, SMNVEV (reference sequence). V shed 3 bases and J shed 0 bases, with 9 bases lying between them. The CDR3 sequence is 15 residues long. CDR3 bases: TGTGCCAGCAGTTTGGCGGGAAGCTCCTACAATGAGCAGTTCTTC. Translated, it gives CASSLAGSSYNEQFF.

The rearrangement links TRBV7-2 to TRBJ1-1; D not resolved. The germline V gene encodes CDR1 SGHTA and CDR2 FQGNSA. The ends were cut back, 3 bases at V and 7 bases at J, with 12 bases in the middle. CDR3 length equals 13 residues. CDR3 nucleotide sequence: TGTGCCAGCAGCTTCTTACCACAGAGTGAAGCTTTCTTT. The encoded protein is CASSFLPQSEAFF. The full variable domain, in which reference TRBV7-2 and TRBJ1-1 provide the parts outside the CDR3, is GAGVSQSPSNKVTEKGKDVELRCDPISGHTALYWYRQSLGQGLEFLIYFQGNSAPDKSGLPSDRFSAERTGGSVSTLTIQRTQQEDSAVYLCASSFLPQSEAFFGQGTRLTVV.

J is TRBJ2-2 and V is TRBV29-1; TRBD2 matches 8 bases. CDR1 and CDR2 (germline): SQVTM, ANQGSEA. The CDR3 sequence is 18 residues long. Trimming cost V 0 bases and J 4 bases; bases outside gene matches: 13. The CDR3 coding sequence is TGCAGCGTTGAAGATCCATCCGGGAGGGCCGTAGGCACCGGGGAGCTGTTTTTT. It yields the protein CSVEDPSGRAVGTGELFF.

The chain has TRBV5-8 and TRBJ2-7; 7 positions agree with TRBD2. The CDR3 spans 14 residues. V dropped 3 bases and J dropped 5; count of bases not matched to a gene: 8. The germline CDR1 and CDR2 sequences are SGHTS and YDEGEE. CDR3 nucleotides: TGTGCCAGCAGCTCAAGGGACTATCTCAACGAGCAGTACTTC. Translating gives CASSSRDYLNEQYF.

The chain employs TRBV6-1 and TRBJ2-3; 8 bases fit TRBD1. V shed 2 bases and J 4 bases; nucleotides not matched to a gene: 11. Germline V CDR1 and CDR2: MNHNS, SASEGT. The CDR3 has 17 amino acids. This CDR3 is CASSELEGQGASDTQYF. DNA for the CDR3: TGTGCCAGCAGTGAACTCGAGGGGCAGGGGGCATCAGATACGCAGTATTTT.

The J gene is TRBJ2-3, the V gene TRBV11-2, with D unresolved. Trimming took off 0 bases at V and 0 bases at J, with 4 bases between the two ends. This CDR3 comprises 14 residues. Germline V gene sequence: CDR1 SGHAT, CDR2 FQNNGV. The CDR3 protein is CASSLERSTDTQYF. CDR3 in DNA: TGTGCCAGCAGCTTAGAACGGAGCACAGATACGCAGTATTTT.

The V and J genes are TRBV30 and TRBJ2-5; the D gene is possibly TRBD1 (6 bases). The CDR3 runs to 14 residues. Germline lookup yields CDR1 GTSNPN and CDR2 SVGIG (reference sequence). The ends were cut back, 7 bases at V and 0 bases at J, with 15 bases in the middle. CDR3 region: CASVYQGNQETQYF. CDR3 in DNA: TGTGCCTCAGTATACCAGGGGAACCAAGAGACCCAGTACTTC.

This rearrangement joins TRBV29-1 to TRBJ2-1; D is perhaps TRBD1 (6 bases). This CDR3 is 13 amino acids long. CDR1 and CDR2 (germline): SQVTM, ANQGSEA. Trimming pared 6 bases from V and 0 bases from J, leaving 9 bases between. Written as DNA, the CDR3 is TGCAGCGTGACAGGTCTCTCCTACAATGAGCAGTTCTTC. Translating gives CSVTGLSYNEQFF.

The DNA of the CDR3 is TGTGCCAGCAGCTTTGGGGCGGGGCTCTACAATGAGCAGTTCTTC. Protein: CASSFGAGLYNEQFF. The chain combines TRBV11-2 with TRBJ2-1; tentative D call: TRBD2 (6 bases). The V end was cut by 3 bases, the J end by 3 bases, with 12 bases between. The CDR3 totals 15 residues. Per germline, CDR1 SGHAT and CDR2 FQNNGV.

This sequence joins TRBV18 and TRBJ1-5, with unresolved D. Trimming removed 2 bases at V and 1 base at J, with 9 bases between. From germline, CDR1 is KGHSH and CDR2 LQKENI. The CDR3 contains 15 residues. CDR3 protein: CASSPGLGSNQPQHF. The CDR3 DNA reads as TGTGCCAGCTCACCAGGGCTTGGGAGCAATCAGCCCCAGCATTTT. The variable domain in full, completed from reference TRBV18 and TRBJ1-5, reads NAGVMQNPRHLVRRRGQEARLRCSPMKGHSHVYWYRQLPEEGLKFMVYLQKENIIDESGMPKERFSAEFPKEGPSILRIQQVVRGDSAAYFCASSPGLGSNQPQHFGDGTRLSIL.

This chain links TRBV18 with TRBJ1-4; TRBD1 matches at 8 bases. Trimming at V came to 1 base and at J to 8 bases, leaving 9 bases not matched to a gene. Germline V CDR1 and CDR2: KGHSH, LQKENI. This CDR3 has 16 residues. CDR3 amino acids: CASSPRTTGANEKLFF. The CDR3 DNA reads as TGTGCCAGCTCACCACGTACGACAGGGGCGAACGAAAAACTGTTTTTT. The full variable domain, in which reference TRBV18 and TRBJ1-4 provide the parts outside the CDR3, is NAGVMQNPRHLVRRRGQEARLRCSPMKGHSHVYWYRQLPEEGLKFMVYLQKENIIDESGMPKERFSAEFPKEGPSILRIQQVVRGDSAAYFCASSPRTTGANEKLFFGSGTQLSVL.

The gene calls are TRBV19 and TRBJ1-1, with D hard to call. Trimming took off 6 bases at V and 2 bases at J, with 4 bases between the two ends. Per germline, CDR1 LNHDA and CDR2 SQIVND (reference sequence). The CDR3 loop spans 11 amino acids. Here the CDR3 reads CASRTNTEAFF. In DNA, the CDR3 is TGTGCCAGTAGGACAAACACTGAAGCTTTCTTT.

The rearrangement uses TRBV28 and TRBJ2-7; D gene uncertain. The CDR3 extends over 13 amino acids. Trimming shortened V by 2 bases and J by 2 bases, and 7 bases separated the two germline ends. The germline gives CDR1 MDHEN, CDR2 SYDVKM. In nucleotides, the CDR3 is TGTGCCAGCAGTTTAGAGGTCCCCTACGAGCAGTACTTC. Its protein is CASSLEVPYEQYF.

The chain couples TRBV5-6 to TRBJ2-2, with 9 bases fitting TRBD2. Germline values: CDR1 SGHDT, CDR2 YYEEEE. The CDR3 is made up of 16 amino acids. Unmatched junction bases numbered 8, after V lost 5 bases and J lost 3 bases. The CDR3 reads CASRPSGGTYTGELFF. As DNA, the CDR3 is TGTGCCAGCAGGCCCAGCGGGGGGACCTACACCGGGGAGCTGTTTTTT.

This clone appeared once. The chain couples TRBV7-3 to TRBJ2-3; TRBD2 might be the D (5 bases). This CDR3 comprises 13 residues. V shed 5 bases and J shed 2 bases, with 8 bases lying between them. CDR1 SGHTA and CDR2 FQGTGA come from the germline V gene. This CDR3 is CASSGGNTDTQYF. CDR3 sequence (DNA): TGTGCCAGCAGCGGAGGTAACACAGATACGCAGTATTTT.